This is a list of T cell receptor beta chains from one sample in a study of blood T cell repertoires in COVID-19. Some clones are missing from TCRdb's copy, which holds only in-frame ones; the method was immunoSEQ multiplex PCR. The top ten hold around 3.5% of the sample, which has about 250,000 clones, about four fifths seen once. Sequenced material: PBMCs or T cells enriched from blood (not recorded which). The receptor source for this set is a woman aged 40 to 50 who had been exposed to COVID-19. CDR3s include the opening cysteine and the closing phenylalanine or tryptophan. The D gene is left open where the match is weak. Part of the rows lack a size; the others show once, few, many or a class for expanded clones.

v_gene	j_gene	abundance	d_gene	CDR3aa	CDR3nt
TRBV5-1	TRBJ2-3	.	TRBD1	CASSLGGTGSNTQYF	TGCGCCAGCAGCTTGGGGGGGACAGGGTCAAATACGCAGTATTTT
TRBV5-1	TRBJ1-3	.	.	CASSTLGSGNTIYF	TGCGCCAGCAGCACTCTGGGGAGTGGAAACACCATATATTTT
TRBV7-2	TRBJ1-2	few	.	CASSFLDNYGGYTF	TGTGCCAGCAGCTTTTTAGATAACTATGGGGGCTACACCTTC
TRBV7-3	TRBJ2-1	.	TRBD1	CASSLPLLRGRKFF	TGTGCCAGCAGTCTTCCCCTCCTCAGGGGGCGAAAGTTCTTC
TRBV9	TRBJ2-1	.	.	CASSDQGRGEQFF	TGTGCCAGCAGCGACCAGGGTCGAGGTGAGCAGTTCTTC
TRBV29-1	TRBJ1-4	.	.	CSVETHRERGKLFF	TGCAGCGTTGAAACCCACAGGGAGAGGGGAAAACTGTTTTTT
TRBV5-4	TRBJ1-4	.	TRBD1	CASSSEVTGKEKLFF	TGTGCCAGCAGCTCCGAGGTGACAGGGAAAGAAAAACTGTTTTTT
TRBV7-3	TRBJ1-1	.	TRBD1	CASSLGLLGQGDTEAFF	TGTGCCAGCAGCTTAGGCCTACTGGGACAGGGTGACACTGAAGCTTTCTTT
TRBV27	TRBJ2-1	.	TRBD1	CASSLGTGGSYNEQFF	TGTGCCAGCAGTTTAGGAACAGGGGGTTCCTACAATGAGCAGTTCTTC
TRBV7-2	TRBJ1-2	.	TRBD1	CASSSGRGLDGYTF	TGTGCCAGCAGCTCAGGCAGGGGGCTGGATGGCTACACCTTC
TRBV11-3	TRBJ2-5	once	.	CASSFEAQETQYF	TGTGCCAGCAGCTTCGAGGCCCAAGAGACCCAGTACTTC
TRBV28	TRBJ1-1	.	.	CASSLGQNTEAFF	TGTGCCAGCAGTTTAGGGCAGAACACTGAAGCTTTCTTT
TRBV6-6	TRBJ1-5	.	TRBD1	CASSGTGGNQPQHF	TGTGCCAGCAGTGGGACAGGGGGCAATCAGCCCCAGCATTTT
TRBV29-1	TRBJ1-1	.	.	CSVRTQTVNTEAFF	TGCAGCGTCAGGACACAAACTGTGAACACTGAAGCTTTCTTT
TRBV28	TRBJ2-1	.	TRBD2	CASLRGGSSYNEQFF	TGTGCCAGCCTTAGAGGCGGGAGCTCCTACAATGAGCAGTTCTTC
TRBV2	TRBJ1-6	.	.	CASKQNNSPLHF	TGTGCCAGCAAACAGAACAATTCACCCCTCCACTTT
TRBV19	TRBJ1-2	.	TRBD1	CASSIPGGSQGASGYTF	TGTGCCAGTAGTATCCCGGGGGGTTCGCAGGGGGCGAGTGGCTACACCTTC
TRBV5-6	TRBJ1-5	.	TRBD1	CASSFGQGNQPQHF	TGTGCCAGCAGTTTCGGACAGGGCAATCAGCCCCAGCATTTT
TRBV5-1	TRBJ2-5	.	.	CASSPVSVQETQYF	TGCGCCAGCAGCCCCGTATCGGTACAAGAGACCCAGTACTTC
TRBV28	TRBJ1-4	.	TRBD1	CASSPTGVRFF	TGTGCCAGCAGCCCGACAGGGGTGAGGTTTTTT
TRBV9	TRBJ2-1	once	TRBD2	CASSARGGLNGEQFF	TGTGCCAGCAGCGCCCGGGGGGGCCTTAACGGTGAGCAGTTCTTC
TRBV27	TRBJ2-3	.	TRBD1	CASSSQGAVLKPDTQYF	TGTGCCAGCAGTTCCCAGGGGGCGGTGCTGAAACCAGATACGCAGTATTTT
TRBV7-3	TRBJ2-3	.	TRBD2	CASSFGTSPDTQYF	TGTGCCAGCAGCTTTGGGACTAGCCCAGATACGCAGTATTTT
TRBV9	TRBJ1-2	.	.	CASSPGQASGYTF	TGTGCCAGCAGCCCTGGCCAGGCGAGTGGCTACACCTTC
TRBV28	TRBJ2-7	.	TRBD2	CASSLIPAGVWEQYF	TGTGCCAGCAGTTTAATTCCAGCGGGGGTATGGGAGCAGTACTTC
TRBV12-5	TRBJ2-1	many	TRBD1	CASGRTGMTYNEQFF	TGTGCTAGTGGGAGGACAGGGATGACCTACAATGAGCAGTTCTTC
TRBV28	TRBJ2-7	.	.	CASKSHAISEQYF	TGTGCCAGCAAATCCCACGCAATCAGCGAGCAGTACTTC
TRBV6-2/TRBV6-3	TRBJ1-6	.	.	CASSYRYNSPLHF	TGTGCCAGCAGTTACCGGTATAATTCACCCCTCCACTTT
TRBV10-2	TRBJ1-1	.	TRBD1	CASSGTGTSTEAFF	TGCGCCAGCAGTGGGACAGGGACTTCCACTGAAGCTTTCTTT
TRBV30	TRBJ2-1	.	TRBD2	CAWSVFAGAYNEQFF	TGTGCCTGGAGTGTATTTGCGGGGGCCTACAATGAGCAGTTCTTC
TRBV10-3	TRBJ1-1	few	.	CAITSYPNTEAFF	TGTGCCATCACCTCCTACCCGAACACTGAAGCTTTCTTT
TRBV7-2	TRBJ2-5	.	TRBD2	CASSTLAGGLQETQYF	TGTGCCAGCAGTACACTAGCGGGGGGACTCCAAGAGACCCAGTACTTC
TRBV7-3	TRBJ2-3	once	.	CASSLAGASTDTQYF	TGTGCCAGCAGCTTAGCAGGGGCGAGCACAGATACGCAGTATTTT
TRBV9	TRBJ1-1	once	.	CASSVGSGNTEAFF	TGTGCCAGCAGCGTAGGATCGGGGAACACTGAAGCTTTCTTT
TRBV9	TRBJ2-6	once	TRBD1	CASSVDRAGANVLTF	TGTGCCAGCAGCGTCGACAGGGCTGGGGCCAACGTCCTGACTTTC
TRBV5-4	TRBJ2-5	few	.	CASSLAYEGQGETQYF	TGTGCCAGCAGCTTGGCTTACGAGGGGCAGGGGGAGACCCAGTACTTC
TRBV28	TRBJ2-1	.	.	CAAQGNYNEQFF	TGTGCGGCGCAGGGGAACTACAATGAGCAGTTCTTC
TRBV14	TRBJ1-2	once	.	CASSQRREYYGYTF	TGTGCCAGCAGCCAAAGAAGGGAGTACTATGGCTACACCTTC
TRBV30	TRBJ2-2	.	TRBD2	CAWSVSGGFTGELFF	TGTGCCTGGAGTGTTTCGGGGGGGTTCACCGGGGAGCTGTTTTTT
TRBV27	TRBJ1-6	.	.	CASKRAERNSPLHF	TGTGCCTCTAAGAGGGCAGAGAGAAATTCACCCCTCCACTTT
TRBV5-1	TRBJ2-2	few	TRBD1	CASSVGTGGTGELFF	TGCGCCAGCAGTGTTGGGACAGGGGGGACCGGGGAGCTGTTTTTT
TRBV7-2	TRBJ1-2	few	.	CASSLGQGGGYTF	TGTGCCAGCAGCTTAGGCCAGGGAGGAGGCTACACCTTC
TRBV7-2	TRBJ2-7	.	TRBD2	CASSHSGGVYEQYF	TGTGCCAGCAGCCATAGCGGGGGTGTCTACGAGCAGTACTTC
TRBV5-8	TRBJ1-5	.	TRBD1	CASSWGTGGAGQPQHF	TGTGCCAGCAGCTGGGGGACAGGGGGCGCGGGGCAGCCCCAGCATTTT
TRBV4-2	TRBJ2-1	.	.	CASSQESPVEQFF	TGTGCCAGCAGCCAAGAAAGTCCAGTTGAGCAGTTCTTC
TRBV7-6	TRBJ2-7	.	TRBD1	CASSFEGQGEFEQYF	TGTGCCAGCAGCTTCGAGGGACAGGGGGAGTTCGAGCAGTACTTC
TRBV5-6	TRBJ2-1	once	TRBD2	CASSAQTSGASGEQFF	TGTGCCAGCAGCGCTCAGACTAGCGGGGCCTCGGGTGAGCAGTTCTTC
TRBV4-1	TRBJ2-3	.	TRBD1	CASSPQGANTQYF	TGCGCCAGCAGCCCTCAGGGGGCAAATACGCAGTATTTT
TRBV6-5	TRBJ2-7	.	TRBD2	CASRGSGGSYEQYF	TGTGCCAGCAGAGGTAGCGGGGGGTCCTACGAGCAGTACTTC
TRBV2	TRBJ1-3	.	.	CASSEGAGPGNTIYF	TGTGCCAGCAGTGAAGGGGCGGGGCCTGGAAACACCATATATTTT
TRBV6-5	TRBJ1-5	.	.	CASSPGVRSVQPQHF	TGTGCCAGCAGTCCAGGGGTGAGAAGCGTTCAGCCCCAGCATTTT
TRBV2	TRBJ1-5	.	TRBD1	CASSGQAGRVNQPQHF	TGTGCCAGCAGCGGACAGGCCGGCCGTGTAAATCAGCCCCAGCATTTT
TRBV11-2	TRBJ2-3	.	.	CASSRNTGWDTQYF	TGTGCCAGCAGCCGAAACACAGGGTGGGATACGCAGTATTTT
TRBV19	TRBJ2-3	once	TRBD1	CATKQGADTQYF	TGTGCCACCAAACAGGGGGCAGATACGCAGTATTTT
TRBV7-2	TRBJ2-4	.	TRBD2	CASSASSGGPVIQYF	TGTGCCAGCAGCGCTTCTAGCGGGGGACCTGTCATTCAGTACTTC
TRBV5-1	TRBJ2-1	.	.	CASSLGASVSYNEQFF	TGCGCCAGCAGCTTGGGTGCGTCGGTTTCCTACAATGAGCAGTTCTTC
TRBV4-3	TRBJ2-7	.	.	CASSQDREQRVYEQYF	TGCGCCAGCAGCCAAGATCGGGAACAGCGAGTCTACGAGCAGTACTTC
TRBV28	TRBJ1-5	.	TRBD1	CASKVSGQSNQPQHF	TGTGCCAGCAAGGTTTCGGGACAGAGCAATCAGCCCCAGCATTTT